These 11 T cell receptor beta chains were sequenced from one sample in a study of HIV-infected patients and healthy controls. Via MiXCR, TCRdb re-called the 5' RACE reads, giving one row per CDR3 protein. The sample has 60,000 to 70,000 distinct CDR3 sequences, 19% seen once. Material for sequencing was CD4+ T cells from blood. These receptors originate from a human donor in good health.

The sample holds a few counts of this clonotype. The chain recombines TRBV4-1 with TRBJ2-3, with 8 nucleotides matching TRBD2. The trim removed 5 bases at V and 0 bases at J, leaving 4 bases unmatched. The germline V gene encodes CDR1 MGHRA and CDR2 YSYEKL. The CDR3 sequence is 15 residues long. The CDR3 DNA is TGCGCCAGCAGCAGACTAGCGACTAGCACAGATACGCAGTATTTT. This gives the protein CASSRLATSTDTQYF.

This clonotype was observed at least ten times. The rearrangement links TRBV19 to TRBJ1-5; D is unresolved. Germline-derived CDR1 and CDR2 are LNHDA and SQIVND (reference sequence). Trimming took off 10 bases at V and 1 base at J, with 11 bases between the two ends. The CDR3 sequence is 13 residues long. The CDR3 nucleotides read TGTGCCACCGGAGCGGACAGCAATCAGCCCCAGCATTTT. Amino acids: CATGADSNQPQHF.

This clonotype was recorded at least ten times. The chain links TRBV27 to TRBJ1-1; D ambiguous. The CDR3 runs to 15 residues. The germline gives CDR1 MNHEY, CDR2 SMNVEV (reference sequence). The V gene lost 2 bases and the J gene lost 1 base, with 11 bases spanning the gap. The CDR3 coding sequence is TGTGCCAGCAGTTTAACCGAACAAAAGAACACTGAAGCTTTCTTT. Translation: CASSLTEQKNTEAFF.

This clonotype was picked up many times. The gene calls are TRBV2 and TRBJ2-1; TRBD1 matches at 11 bases. The V segment lost 4 bases and the J segment 8 bases; nucleotides outside the gene matches: 7. Germline V gives CDR1 SNHLY, CDR2 FYNNEI. The CDR3 is 15 amino acids. CDR3 sequence: CASSAYGQGADEQFF. For the CDR3, the DNA is TGTGCCAGCAGTGCTTACGGACAGGGGGCGGATGAGCAGTTCTTC. Combining the CDR3 with reference TRBV2 and TRBJ2-1 gives the whole variable domain EPEVTQTPSHQVTQMGQEVILRCVPISNHLYFYWYRQILGQKVEFLVSFYNNEISEKSEIFDDQFSVERPDGSNFTLKIRSTKLEDSAMYFCASSAYGQGADEQFFGPGTRLTVL.

The table lists this clonotype with a few counts. The chain couples TRBV9 to TRBJ1-1, with a weak D call TRBD1 (6 bases). Trimming left V 0 bases short and J 0 bases short, with 9 bases between. CDR1 and CDR2 (germline): SGDLS, YYNGEE. The CDR3 has 15 amino acids. CDR3 residues: CASSVVQGMNTEAFF. The CDR3 DNA reads as TGTGCCAGCAGCGTAGTACAGGGTATGAACACTGAAGCTTTCTTT.

Many counts were recorded for this clonotype. The genes are TRBV29-1 and TRBJ2-4, with D possibly being TRBD1 (6 bases). The CDR3 contains 13 residues. V was clipped by 6 bases and J by 1 base, with 10 bases between them. The germline CDR1 and CDR2 sequences are SQVTM and ANQGSEA. CDR3 in DNA: TGCAGCGTAACGGACAGCGCCAAAAACATTCAGTACTTC. It encodes CSVTDSAKNIQYF.

In its sample, this clonotype was seen a few times. This sequence joins TRBV12-3 or TRBV12-4 and TRBJ2-2; D tentatively reads TRBD1 or TRBD2 (5 bases each). Trimming left V 8 bases short and J 5 bases short, with 9 bases between. This CDR3 has 12 residues. The CDR3 DNA follows: TGTGCCAGCTGGGACCGGACCGGGGAGCTGTTTTTT. This gives the protein CASWDRTGELFF.

The chain employs TRBV2 and TRBJ2-1, with D unclear. V was shortened by 2 bases and J by 8 bases, with 7 bases between the two germline ends. Looked up from germline, CDR1 is SNHLY and CDR2 is FYNNEI. The CDR3 is made up of 12 amino acids. CDR3 amino acids: CASSEPRDEQFF. The CDR3 nucleotides are TGTGCCAGCAGTGAACCCAGAGATGAGCAGTTCTTC. The variable domain in full, with the rest retrieved from reference TRBV2 and TRBJ2-1, is EPEVTQTPSHQVTQMGQEVILRCVPISNHLYFYWYRQILGQKVEFLVSFYNNEISEKSEIFDDQFSVERPDGSNFTLKIRSTKLEDSAMYFCASSEPRDEQFFGPGTRLTVL.

The chain employs TRBV20-1 and TRBJ1-1; D is undetermined. Germline V gene sequence: CDR1 DFQATT, CDR2 SNEGSKA (reference sequence). V gave up 7 bases and J gave up 0 bases, with 12 bases separating them. The CDR3 sequence is 13 residues long. CDR3 sequence reads: CSGSKGMNTEAFF. CDR3 nucleotide sequence: TGCAGTGGAAGCAAGGGAATGAACACTGAAGCTTTCTTT.

Many counts were recorded for this clonotype. The V call is TRBV9, the J call TRBJ1-1; D uncertain. Trimming shortened V by 0 bases and J by 5 bases, and 11 bases separated the two germline ends. The V gene's germline CDR1 is SGDLS and CDR2 YYNGEE. The CDR3 spans 14 residues. The CDR3 loop is CASSVAGGRTEAFF. CDR3 bases: TGTGCCAGCAGCGTAGCCGGAGGGCGGACTGAAGCTTTCTTT.

A few counts support this clonotype. As DNA, the CDR3 is TGTGCCAGCAGTCCCTCCCGAATAAGTGGGGGGACTAATGAAAAACTGTTTTTT. Protein sequence: CASSPSRISGGTNEKLFF. This chain joins TRBV12-3 or TRBV12-4 and TRBJ1-4; possibly TRBD1 for D (5 bases). There are 18 residues in the CDR3. V lost 5 bases, J lost 2 bases, and 21 bases lay in between.